This T cell receptor (beta chain) was identified during a study of blood T cell repertoires in COVID-19. Overall study context: T cells, B-cell-depleted T cells, or PBMCs provided the cDNA or gDNA that served as material.

The germline V gene has CDR1 GTSNPN and CDR2 SVGIG (reference sequence). The junction had 3 bases not matched to a gene; V was cut back by 1 base and J by 6 bases. The CDR3 spans 13 residues. Under the authors' procedure: Counts of nucleated cells, estimated from reference gene primer amplification, were obtained. Sequenced by immunoSEQ multiplex PCR; TCRdb stores in-frame clones only, minus some. That table is the source of V, J and clone size, and D and trimming were worked out from the DNA. Here the sample spans about 350,000 clones, about 88% being singletons. This clone was recorded once. Sequencing used PBMCs or T cells enriched from blood (not recorded which). The receptor comes from a woman in her thirties who had recovered from COVID-19. The gene calls are TRBV30 and TRBJ1-5, with 7 positions matching TRBD1. The CDR3, as DNA: TGTGCCTGGAGTGAGGGGGCGCTTCAGCCCCAGCATTTT. Encoded protein: CAWSEGALQPQHF.